One sample yielded the 9 T cell receptor beta chains listed below, sequenced in a study of siplizumab effects on memory and regulatory T cells. Sequenced by immunoSEQ multiplex PCR; TCRdb stores in-frame clones only, minus some. The profile shows 120,000 or so clones, roughly 92% of them singletons. What was sequenced was CD4+ T cells sorted from blood. The receptors shown here come from a human donor in good health.

This chain connects TRBV27 to TRBJ2-2; no clear D gene. CDR1 and CDR2 from the germline V gene are MNHEY and SMNVEV (reference sequence). With 5 bases removed from V and 3 bases from J, the gap between germline ends came to 13 bases. The CDR3 is 15 residues long. The CDR3 reads CASSPPFWYTGELFF. DNA for the CDR3: TGTGCCAGCAGTCCCCCCTTCTGGTACACCGGGGAGCTGTTTTTT.

The V gene is TRBV18, the J gene TRBJ2-2, with a tentative D call TRBD2 (5 bases). CDR3 length equals 12 residues. The ends were cut back, 3 bases at V and 7 bases at J, with 6 bases in the middle. Per germline, CDR1 KGHSH and CDR2 LQKENI. The CDR3, as DNA: TGTGCCAGCTCACCCCGGGGCGGGGAGCTGTTTTTT. Protein product: CASSPRGGELFF.

The V gene is TRBV25-1, the J gene TRBJ1-6; 7 bases match TRBD1. The germline CDR1 and CDR2 sequences are MGHDK and SYGVNS. V shed 5 bases, J shed 9 bases, and the junction held 4 bases outside the gene matches. This CDR3 spans 13 amino acids. CDR3 DNA sequence: TGTGCCAGCAGTCGGACAGGCAGTTCACCCCTCCACTTT. Its translation: CASSRTGSSPLHF.

The V gene is TRBV6-1, the J gene TRBJ1-5; tentatively, D is TRBD1 (6 bases). This CDR3 comprises 14 residues. The ends were cut back, 0 bases at V and 7 bases at J, with 10 bases in the middle. Germline CDR1 MNHNS, CDR2 SASEGT. The CDR3 bases are TGTGCCAGCAGTGAAGCGAGGGGGAACCAGCCCCAGCATTTT. Translating gives CASSEARGNQPQHF.

This chain uses TRBV4-2 with TRBJ2-3; TRBD2 matches at 7 bases. The CDR3 is made up of 15 amino acids. Per the germline V gene, CDR1 is LGHNA and CDR2 is YNFKEQ. The V gene end was trimmed by 0 bases and the J gene end by 8 bases; junction bases not matched to a gene: 8. CDR3 coding DNA: TGTGCCAGCAGCCAAGATGGCCTCCTAGCGGCTACGCAGTATTTT. It yields the protein CASSQDGLLAATQYF.

V usage is TRBV5-4 and J usage is TRBJ2-3; a weak D match, TRBD1 (6 bases). Per germline, CDR1 SGHNT and CDR2 YYREEE (reference sequence). The length of the CDR3 is 15 residues. V was clipped by 1 base and J by 2 bases, with 11 bases between them. The CDR3, as DNA: TGTGCCAGCAGCTTGACCAGGGGATTCACAGATACGCAGTATTTT. The encoded protein is CASSLTRGFTDTQYF.

J is TRBJ2-5 and V is TRBV10-3; tentative D call: TRBD2 (7 bases). This CDR3 contains 15 residues. The germline gives CDR1 ENHRY, CDR2 SYGVKD. With 2 bases removed from V and 4 bases from J, the gap between germline ends came to 14 bases. CDR3: CAISESGGGAETQYF. The CDR3 region has the DNA TGTGCCATCAGTGAGAGTGGTGGGGGGGCAGAGACCCAGTACTTC.

This chain joins TRBV19 and TRBJ1-1; maybe TRBD1 (6 bases). CDR1 is LNHDA and CDR2 is SQIVND in the germline V gene (reference sequence). Trimming removed 8 bases from V and 5 bases from J, with 30 bases in between. CDR3 length: 18 amino acids. The CDR3 DNA follows: TGTGCCAGTTCCGGGGACCCGGGCAGGGGCCACCGGGGTACTGAAGCTTTCTTT. Encoded protein: CASSGDPGRGHRGTEAFF.

Here the CDR3 reads CASSLAFVRRNLEDTQYF. The CDR3 nucleotides read TGTGCCAGCAGCTTGGCCTTCGTACGGAGAAACTTAGAAGATACGCAGTATTTT. V is TRBV5-8 and J is TRBJ2-3; D unclear. The V gene lost 0 bases and the J gene lost 5 bases, with 22 bases spanning the gap. This CDR3 has 18 residues. Germline CDR1 is SGHTS and CDR2 is YDEGEE. The full variable domain, completed using reference TRBV5-8 and TRBJ2-3, is EAGVTQSPTHLIKTRGQQATLRCSPISGHTSVYWYQQALGLGLQFLLWYDEGEERNRGNFPPRFSGRQFPNYSSELNVNALELEDSALYLCASSLAFVRRNLEDTQYFGPGTRLTVL.